One and the same sample provided the 2 T cell receptor beta chains below, sequenced in a study of blood T cell repertoires in COVID-19. Clones were read by immunoSEQ multiplex PCR, and TCRdb kept only the in-frame ones, dropping some. The sample records 250,000 to 300,000 clones, roughly nine tenths being singletons. The sequenced sample consisted of peripheral blood. Receptors were obtained from a young man with active or convalescent COVID-19.

The chain couples TRBV28 to TRBJ1-2; tentative D call: TRBD1 (6 bases). Germline lookup yields CDR1 MDHEN and CDR2 SYDVKM. V dropped 6 bases and J dropped 10 bases, with 18 bases sitting between them. The CDR3 spans 13 residues. The CDR3 DNA is TGTGCCAGCAGGGGACATCCCTCCACTGACTACACCTTC. Its protein product is CASRGHPSTDYTF.

V gene TRBV3-1 (or the pseudogene TRBV3-2) combines with J gene TRBJ2-7; 10 bases align to TRBD1. This CDR3 spans 16 amino acids. V lost 3 bases and J lost 3; bases outside the gene matches: 8. The V gene's germline CDR1 is LGHDT and CDR2 YNNKEL (reference sequence). CDR3 nucleotides: TGTGCCAGCAGCCACGACAGGGGGCGCCTGGTCTACGAGCAGTACTTC. Its protein product is CASSHDRGRLVYEQYF.